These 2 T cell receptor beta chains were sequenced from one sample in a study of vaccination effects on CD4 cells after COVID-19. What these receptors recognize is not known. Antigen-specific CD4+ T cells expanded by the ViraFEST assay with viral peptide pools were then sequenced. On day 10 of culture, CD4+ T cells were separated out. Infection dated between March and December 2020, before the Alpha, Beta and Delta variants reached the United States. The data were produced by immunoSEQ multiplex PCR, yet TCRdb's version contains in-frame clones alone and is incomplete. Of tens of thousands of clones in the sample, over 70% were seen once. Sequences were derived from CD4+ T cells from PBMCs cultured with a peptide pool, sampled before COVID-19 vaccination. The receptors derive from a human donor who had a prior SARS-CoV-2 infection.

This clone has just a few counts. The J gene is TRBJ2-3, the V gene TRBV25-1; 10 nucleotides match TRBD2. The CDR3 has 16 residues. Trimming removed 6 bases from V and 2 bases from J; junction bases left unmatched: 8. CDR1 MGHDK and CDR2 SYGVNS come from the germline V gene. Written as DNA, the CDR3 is TGTGCCAGCAGCCCGGGACTAGCGCAAACCACAGATACGCAGTATTTT. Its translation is CASSPGLAQTTDTQYF.

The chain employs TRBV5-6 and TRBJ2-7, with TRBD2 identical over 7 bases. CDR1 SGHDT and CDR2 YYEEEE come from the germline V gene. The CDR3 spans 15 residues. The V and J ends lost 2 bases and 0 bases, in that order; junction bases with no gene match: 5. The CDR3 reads CASSFGRGSSYEQYF. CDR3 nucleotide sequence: TGTGCCAGCAGCTTTGGGCGGGGGAGCTCCTACGAGCAGTACTTC. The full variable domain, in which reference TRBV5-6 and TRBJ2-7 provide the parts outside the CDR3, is DAGVTQSPTHLIKTRGQQVTLRCSPKSGHDTVSWYQQALGQGPQFIFQYYEEEERQRGNFPDRFSGHQFPNYSSELNVNALLLGDSALYLCASSFGRGSSYEQYFGPGTRLTVT.